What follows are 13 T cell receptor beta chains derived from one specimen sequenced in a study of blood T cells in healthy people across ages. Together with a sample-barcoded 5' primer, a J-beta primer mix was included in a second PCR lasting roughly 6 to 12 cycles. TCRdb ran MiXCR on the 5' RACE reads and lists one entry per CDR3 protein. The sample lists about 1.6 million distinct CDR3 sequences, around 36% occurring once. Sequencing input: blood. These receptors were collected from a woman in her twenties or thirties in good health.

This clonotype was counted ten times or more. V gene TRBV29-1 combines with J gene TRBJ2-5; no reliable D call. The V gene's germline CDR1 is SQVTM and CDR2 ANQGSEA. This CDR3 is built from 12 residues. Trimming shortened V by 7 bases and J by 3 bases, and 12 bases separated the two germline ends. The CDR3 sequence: CSGNYIEETQYF. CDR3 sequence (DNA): TGCAGCGGCAACTATATCGAAGAGACCCAGTACTTC.

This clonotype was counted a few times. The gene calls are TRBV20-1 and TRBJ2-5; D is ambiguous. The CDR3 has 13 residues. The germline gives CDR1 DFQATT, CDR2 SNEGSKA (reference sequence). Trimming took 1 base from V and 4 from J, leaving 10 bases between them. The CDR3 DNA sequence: TGCAGTGCTAGAGCACCCTCGACAGAGACCCAGTACTTC. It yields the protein CSARAPSTETQYF.

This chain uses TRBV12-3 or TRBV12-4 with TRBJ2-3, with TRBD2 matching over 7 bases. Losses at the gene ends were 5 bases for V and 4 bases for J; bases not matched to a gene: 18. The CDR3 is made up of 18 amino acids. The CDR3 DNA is TGTGCCAGCAGTCCCCGGACTAGAGCGGGGTTTAGGGCAGATACGCAGTATTTT. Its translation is CASSPRTRAGFRADTQYF.

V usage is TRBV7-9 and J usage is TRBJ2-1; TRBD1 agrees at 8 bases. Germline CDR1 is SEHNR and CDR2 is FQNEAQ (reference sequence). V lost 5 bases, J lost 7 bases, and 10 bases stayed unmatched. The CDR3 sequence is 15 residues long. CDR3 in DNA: TGTGCCAGCAGCCTAGAGAGGACAGGGCAGAATGAGCAGTTCTTC. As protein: CASSLERTGQNEQFF.

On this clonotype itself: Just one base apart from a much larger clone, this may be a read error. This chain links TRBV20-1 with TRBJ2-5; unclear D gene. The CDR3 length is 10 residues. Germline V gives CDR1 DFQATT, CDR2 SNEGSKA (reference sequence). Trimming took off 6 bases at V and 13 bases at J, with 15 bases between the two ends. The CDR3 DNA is TGCAGTGCCGATGGGCACGAGCGGTACTTC. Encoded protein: CSADGHERYF.

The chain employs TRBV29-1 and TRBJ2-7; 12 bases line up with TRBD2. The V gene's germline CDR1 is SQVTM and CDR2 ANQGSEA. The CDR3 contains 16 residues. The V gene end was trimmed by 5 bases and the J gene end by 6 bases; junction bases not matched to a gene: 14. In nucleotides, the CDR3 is TGCAGCGTTCTGGGCTACGCGACTAGCGGGAGACTCGAGCAGTACTTC. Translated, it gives CSVLGYATSGRLEQYF.

CDR3 DNA: TGTGCCAGCAGTCAACCGGGACAGTCGGTTCAGACCCAGTACTTC. This encodes CASSQPGQSVQTQYF. The chain uses TRBV28 and TRBJ2-7; 7 positions match TRBD1. The end of the DNA fits TRBJ2-5 better, so the J call may be wrong. Germline CDR1 MDHEN, CDR2 SYDVKM. This CDR3 is built from 15 residues.

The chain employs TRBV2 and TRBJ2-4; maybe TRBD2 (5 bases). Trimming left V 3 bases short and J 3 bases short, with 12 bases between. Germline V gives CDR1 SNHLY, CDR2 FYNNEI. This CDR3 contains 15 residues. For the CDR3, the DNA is TGTGCCAGCAGTGACGCGGGCTTAGTCAAAAACATTCAGTACTTC. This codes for CASSDAGLVKNIQYF.

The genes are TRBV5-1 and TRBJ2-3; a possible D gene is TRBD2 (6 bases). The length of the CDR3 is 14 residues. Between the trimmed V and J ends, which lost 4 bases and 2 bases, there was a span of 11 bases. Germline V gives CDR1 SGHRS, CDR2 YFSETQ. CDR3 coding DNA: TGCGCCAGCAGCCCGGACTACCTCACAGATACGCAGTATTTT. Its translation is CASSPDYLTDTQYF.

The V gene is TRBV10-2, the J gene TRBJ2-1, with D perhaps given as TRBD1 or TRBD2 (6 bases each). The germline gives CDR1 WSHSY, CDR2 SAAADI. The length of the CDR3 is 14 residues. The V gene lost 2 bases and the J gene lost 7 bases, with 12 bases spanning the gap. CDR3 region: CASSERERGNEQFF. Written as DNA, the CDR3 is TGCGCCAGCAGTGAGCGGGAGAGGGGGAATGAGCAGTTCTTC.

The CDR3 loop reads CASSVDGTGTYNEQFF. CDR3 in DNA: TGTGCCAGCAGCGTAGACGGGACAGGAACCTACAATGAGCAGTTCTTC. V gene TRBV9 combines with J gene TRBJ2-1, with 8 bases matching TRBD1. Trimming cost V 0 bases and J 2 bases; bases outside gene matches: 4. Germline assignment: CDR1 SGDLS and CDR2 YYNGEE. The CDR3 spans 16 residues.

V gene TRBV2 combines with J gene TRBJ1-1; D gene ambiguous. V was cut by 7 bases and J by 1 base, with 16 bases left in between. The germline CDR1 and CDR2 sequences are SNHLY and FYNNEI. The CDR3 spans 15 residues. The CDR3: CASNVDGRKNTEAFF. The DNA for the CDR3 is TGTGCCAGCAATGTAGACGGACGAAAGAACACTGAAGCTTTCTTT.

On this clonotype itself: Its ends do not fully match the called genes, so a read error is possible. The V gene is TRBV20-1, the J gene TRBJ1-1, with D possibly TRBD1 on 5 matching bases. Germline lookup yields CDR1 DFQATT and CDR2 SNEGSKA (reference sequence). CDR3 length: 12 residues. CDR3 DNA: TGCGGTGCTCGGGGCGTCTACTTTGAAGCTTTCTTT. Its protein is CGARGVYFEAFF.